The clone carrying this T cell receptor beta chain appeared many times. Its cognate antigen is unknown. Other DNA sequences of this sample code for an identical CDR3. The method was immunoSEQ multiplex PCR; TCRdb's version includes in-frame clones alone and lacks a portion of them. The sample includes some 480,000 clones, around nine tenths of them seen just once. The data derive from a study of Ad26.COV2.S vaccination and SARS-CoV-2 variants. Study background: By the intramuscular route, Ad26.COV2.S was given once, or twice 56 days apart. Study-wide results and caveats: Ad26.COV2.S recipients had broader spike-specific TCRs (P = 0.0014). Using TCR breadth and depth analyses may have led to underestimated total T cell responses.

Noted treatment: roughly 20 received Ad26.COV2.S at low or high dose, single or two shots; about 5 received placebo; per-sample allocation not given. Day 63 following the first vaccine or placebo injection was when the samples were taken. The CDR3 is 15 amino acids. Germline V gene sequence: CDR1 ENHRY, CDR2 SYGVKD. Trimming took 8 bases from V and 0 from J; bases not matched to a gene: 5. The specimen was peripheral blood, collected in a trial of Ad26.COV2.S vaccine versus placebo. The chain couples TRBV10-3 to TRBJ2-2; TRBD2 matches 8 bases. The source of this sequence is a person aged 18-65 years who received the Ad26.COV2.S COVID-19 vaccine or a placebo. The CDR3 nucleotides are TGTGCCATCTCAGAGCGGGGGACGAACACCGGGGAGCTGTTTTTT. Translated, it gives CAISERGTNTGELFF.